Below are 8 T cell receptor beta chains sequenced from a single sample in a study of cytomegalovirus exposure and HLA in healthy donors. In the PCR, 60 Vbeta and 13 Jbeta primers were used. Clones were sequenced by immunoSEQ multiplex PCR, and TCRdb holds only the in-frame ones, with some missing. In the table there are around 69,000 clones, approximately 70% of which are singletons. The material sequenced was PBMCs. Every receptor here comes from a woman aged 45-65 years in good health and CMV-seropositive.

V is TRBV19 and J is TRBJ2-3; tentatively, D is TRBD2 (5 bases). The germline V gene encodes CDR1 LNHDA and CDR2 SQIVND (reference sequence). The CDR3 covers 15 residues. V was clipped by 5 bases and J by 2 bases, with 14 bases between them. The CDR3 nucleotides are TGTGCCAGTAGTCCGGCAACGGGGTTCACAGATACGCAGTATTTT. It codes for CASSPATGFTDTQYF.

The CDR3 reads CASSFDRDNEKLFF. CDR3 coding DNA: TGTGCCAGCAGCTTTGACAGGGATAATGAAAAACTGTTTTTT. The V gene is TRBV5-6, the J gene TRBJ1-4; TRBD1 matches 7 bases. V shed 2 bases, J shed 4 bases, and the junction held 2 bases outside the gene matches. Germline lookup yields CDR1 SGHDT and CDR2 YYEEEE. CDR3 length equals 14 residues. The full variable domain, with the rest looked up from reference TRBV5-6 and TRBJ1-4, is DAGVTQSPTHLIKTRGQQVTLRCSPKSGHDTVSWYQQALGQGPQFIFQYYEEEERQRGNFPDRFSGHQFPNYSSELNVNALLLGDSALYLCASSFDRDNEKLFFGSGTQLSVL.

The chain is built from TRBV6-4 and TRBJ2-3; 8 nucleotides align to TRBD1. From germline, CDR1 is MRHNA and CDR2 SNTAGT. The CDR3 has 14 residues. V trimming: 5 bases; J trimming: 2 bases; junction bases outside the gene matches: 3. The CDR3 is CASSTGQVTDTQYF. The CDR3 region has the DNA TGTGCCAGCAGTACGGGACAGGTCACAGATACGCAGTATTTT.

This chain uses TRBV29-1 with TRBJ2-3; D not certain. This CDR3 is 11 amino acids long. V was pared by 6 bases and J by 0 bases, with 4 bases between. CDR1 SQVTM and CDR2 ANQGSEA come from the germline V gene. CDR3 DNA: TGCAGCGTGAGTAGCACAGATACGCAGTATTTT. The encoded protein is CSVSSTDTQYF.

V gene TRBV7-2 combines with J gene TRBJ2-3; possibly TRBD1 for D (5 bases). With 5 bases removed from V and 1 base from J, the gap between germline ends came to 7 bases. From germline, CDR1 is SGHTA and CDR2 FQGNSA. This CDR3 contains 13 residues. The CDR3 reads CASSQQGTDTQYF. The CDR3 bases are TGTGCCAGCAGCCAACAGGGCACAGATACGCAGTATTTT.

This chain's CDR3 is CASSELDSYSGNTIYF. DNA of the CDR3: TGTGCCAGCAGTGAATTGGACTCCTACTCTGGAAACACCATATATTTT. The chain combines TRBV2 with TRBJ1-3; no reliable D call. The CDR3 is 16 amino acids. Trimming pared 2 bases from V and 0 bases from J, leaving 11 bases between. In germline, CDR1 is SNHLY, CDR2 FYNNEI.

The gene calls are TRBV12-5 and TRBJ2-5; 11 nucleotides line up with TRBD1. The CDR3 is made up of 15 amino acids. Trimming cost V 5 bases and J 2 bases; bases outside gene matches: 4. Germline values: CDR1 LGHNT, CDR2 FRNRAP. The DNA of the CDR3 is TGTGCTAGTGGTCCGGACAGGGGGCCTCAAGAGACCCAGTACTTC. Its translation: CASGPDRGPQETQYF.

The CDR3 DNA is TGTGCCAGCAGCCGAGAGGGGACAGGGGGCACAGATACGCAGTATTTT. It is translated as CASSREGTGGTDTQYF. The chain is built from TRBV2 and TRBJ2-3, with 10 bases that match TRBD1. The J segment lost 1 base and the V segment lost 6 bases, leaving 7 bases of the junction unmatched. CDR1 is SNHLY and CDR2 is FYNNEI in the germline V gene. This CDR3 region has 16 residues. The variable domain in full, with the rest retrieved from reference TRBV2 and TRBJ2-3, is EPEVTQTPSHQVTQMGQEVILRCVPISNHLYFYWYRQILGQKVEFLVSFYNNEISEKSEIFDDQFSVERPDGSNFTLKIRSTKLEDSAMYFCASSREGTGGTDTQYFGPGTRLTVL.